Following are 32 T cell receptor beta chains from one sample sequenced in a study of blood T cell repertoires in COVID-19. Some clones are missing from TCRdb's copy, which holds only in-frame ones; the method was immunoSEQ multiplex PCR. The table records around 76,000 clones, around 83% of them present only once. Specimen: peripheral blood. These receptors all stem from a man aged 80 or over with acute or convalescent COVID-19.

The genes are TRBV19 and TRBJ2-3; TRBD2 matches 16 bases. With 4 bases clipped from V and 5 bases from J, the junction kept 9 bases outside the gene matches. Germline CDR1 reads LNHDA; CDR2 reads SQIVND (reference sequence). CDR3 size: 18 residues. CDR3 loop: CASSRGLAGGRQGDTQYF. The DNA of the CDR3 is TGTGCCAGTAGTAGGGGACTAGCGGGGGGGCGGCAAGGAGATACGCAGTATTTT.

The CDR3, as DNA: TGCGCCAGCAGCCTAGCGGGGGGGCGGAGGACAGATACGCAGTATTTT. Protein: CASSLAGGRRTDTQYF. This chain joins TRBV4-1 and TRBJ2-3, with 11 bases fitting TRBD2. Per germline, CDR1 MGHRA and CDR2 YSYEKL. V lost 4 bases to trimming and J lost 3 bases; unmatched junction nucleotides: 6. The CDR3 sequence is 16 residues long.

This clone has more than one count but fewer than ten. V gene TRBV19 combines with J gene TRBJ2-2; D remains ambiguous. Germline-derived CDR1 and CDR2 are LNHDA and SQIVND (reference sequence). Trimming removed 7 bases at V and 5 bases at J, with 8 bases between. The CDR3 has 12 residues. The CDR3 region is CASTLRTGELFF. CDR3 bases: TGTGCCAGTACCCTCCGGACCGGGGAGCTGTTTTTT.

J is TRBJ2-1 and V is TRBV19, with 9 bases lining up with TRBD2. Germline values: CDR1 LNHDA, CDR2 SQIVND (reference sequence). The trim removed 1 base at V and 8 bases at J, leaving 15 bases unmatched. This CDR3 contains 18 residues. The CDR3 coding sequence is TGTGCCAGTAGTATAGCCCCGGGTAGCGGGAGCTATAGCGATGAGCAGTTCTTC. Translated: CASSIAPGSGSYSDEQFF.

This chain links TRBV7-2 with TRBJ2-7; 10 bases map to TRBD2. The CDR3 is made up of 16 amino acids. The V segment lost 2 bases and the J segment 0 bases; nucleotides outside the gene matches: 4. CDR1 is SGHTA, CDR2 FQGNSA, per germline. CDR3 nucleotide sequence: TGTGCCAGCAGCTTACAAAGCGGGAGGGCCTCCTACGAGCAGTACTTC. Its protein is CASSLQSGRASYEQYF.

As DNA, the CDR3 is TGCGCCAGCACCCCACTAGCGGGGGGCTTCGCGAGAGAGACCCAGTACTTC. Protein sequence: CASTPLAGGFARETQYF. V gene TRBV5-1 combines with J gene TRBJ2-5; TRBD2 matches at 12 bases. The trim removed 6 bases at V and 4 bases at J, leaving 13 bases unmatched. The CDR3 spans 17 residues. Germline V CDR1 and CDR2: SGHRS, YFSETQ.

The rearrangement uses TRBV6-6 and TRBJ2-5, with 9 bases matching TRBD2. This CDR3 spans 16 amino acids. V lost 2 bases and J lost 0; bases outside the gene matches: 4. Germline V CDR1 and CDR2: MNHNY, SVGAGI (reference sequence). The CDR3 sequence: CASSYGLAGNQETQYF. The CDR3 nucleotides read TGTGCCAGCAGTTACGGGCTAGCGGGAAACCAAGAGACCCAGTACTTC.

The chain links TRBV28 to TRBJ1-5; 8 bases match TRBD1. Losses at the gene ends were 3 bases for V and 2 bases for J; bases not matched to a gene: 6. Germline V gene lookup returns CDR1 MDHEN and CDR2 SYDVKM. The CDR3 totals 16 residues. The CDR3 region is CASSLAGGQGNQPQHF. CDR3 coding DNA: TGTGCCAGCAGTTTGGCAGGGGGCCAGGGCAATCAGCCCCAGCATTTT.

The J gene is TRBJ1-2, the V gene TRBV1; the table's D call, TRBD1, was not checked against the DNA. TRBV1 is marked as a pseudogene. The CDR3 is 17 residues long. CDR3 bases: TGCACCAGCAGCCAAGAGAAGAGACAGGGGGAGAACTATGGCTACACCTTC. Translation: CTSSQEKRQGENYGYTF.

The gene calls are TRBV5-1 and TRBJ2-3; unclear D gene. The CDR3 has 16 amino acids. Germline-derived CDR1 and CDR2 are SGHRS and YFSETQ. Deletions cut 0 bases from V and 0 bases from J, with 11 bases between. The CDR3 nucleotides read TGCGCCAGCAGCTTGGAAAGAGGTTCTAGCACAGATACGCAGTATTTT. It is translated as CASSLERGSSTDTQYF.

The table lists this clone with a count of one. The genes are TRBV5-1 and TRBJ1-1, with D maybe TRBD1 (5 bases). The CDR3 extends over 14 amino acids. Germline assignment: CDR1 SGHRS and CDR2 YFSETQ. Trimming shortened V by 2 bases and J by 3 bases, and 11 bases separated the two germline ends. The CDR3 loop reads CASSFSGGDTEAFF. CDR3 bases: TGCGCCAGCAGCTTCAGCGGGGGGGACACTGAAGCTTTCTTT.

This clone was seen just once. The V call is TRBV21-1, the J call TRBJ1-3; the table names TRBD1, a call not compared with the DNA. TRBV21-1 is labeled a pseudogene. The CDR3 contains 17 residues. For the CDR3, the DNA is TGTGCCAGCAGCAAAGGTTGGACAGGAACGGGTGGAAACACCATATATTTT. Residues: CASSKGWTGTGGNTIYF.

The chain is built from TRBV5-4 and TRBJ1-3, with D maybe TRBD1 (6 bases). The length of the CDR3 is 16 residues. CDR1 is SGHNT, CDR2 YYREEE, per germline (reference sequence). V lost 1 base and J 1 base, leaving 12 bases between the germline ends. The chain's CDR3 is CASSLYQGKSGNTIYF. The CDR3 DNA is TGTGCCAGCAGCTTGTACCAGGGGAAATCTGGAAACACCATATATTTT.

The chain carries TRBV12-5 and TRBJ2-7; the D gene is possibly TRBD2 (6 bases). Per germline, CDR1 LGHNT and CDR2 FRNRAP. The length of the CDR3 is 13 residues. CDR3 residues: CALLGLLGDEQYF. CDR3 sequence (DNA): TGTGCCCTGCTGGGACTCTTAGGGGACGAGCAGTACTTC. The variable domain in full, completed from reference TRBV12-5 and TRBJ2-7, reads DARVTQTPRHKVTEMGQEVTMRCQPILGHNTVFWYRQTMMQGLELLAYFRNRAPLDDSGMPKDRFSAEMPDATLATLKIQPSEPRDSAVYFCALLGLLGDEQYFGPGTRLTVT.

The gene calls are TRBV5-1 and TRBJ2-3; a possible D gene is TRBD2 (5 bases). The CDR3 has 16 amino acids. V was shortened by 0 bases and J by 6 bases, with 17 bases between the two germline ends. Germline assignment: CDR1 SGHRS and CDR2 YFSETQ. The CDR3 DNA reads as TGCGCCAGCAGCTTGGAACCGGGAAGGACGTGGGATACGCAGTATTTT. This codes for CASSLEPGRTWDTQYF.

CDR3 DNA: TGTGCCAGCACCTCGGGTAGCGGGAGGGCCGGGAACGAGCAGTACTTC. It is translated as CASTSGSGRAGNEQYF. The chain recombines TRBV5-4 with TRBJ2-7; 11 nucleotides align to TRBD2. CDR1 and CDR2 from the germline V gene are SGHNT and YYREEE (reference sequence). The CDR3 runs to 16 residues. The V and J ends lost 6 bases and 5 bases, in that order; junction bases with no gene match: 13.

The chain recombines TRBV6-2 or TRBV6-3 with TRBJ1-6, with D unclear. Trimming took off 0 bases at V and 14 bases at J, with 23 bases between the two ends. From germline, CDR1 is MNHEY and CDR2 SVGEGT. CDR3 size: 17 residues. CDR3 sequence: CASSYSPPGASYEALHF. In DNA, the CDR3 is TGTGCCAGCAGTTACTCGCCTCCGGGAGCCTCCTATGAAGCCCTCCACTTT.

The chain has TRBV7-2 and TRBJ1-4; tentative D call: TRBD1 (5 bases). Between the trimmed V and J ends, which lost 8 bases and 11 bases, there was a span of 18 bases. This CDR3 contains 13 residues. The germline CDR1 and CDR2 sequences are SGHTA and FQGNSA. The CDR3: CASLPLGGEKLFF. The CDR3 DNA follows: TGTGCCAGCCTTCCCCTAGGAGGGGAGAAACTGTTTTTT.

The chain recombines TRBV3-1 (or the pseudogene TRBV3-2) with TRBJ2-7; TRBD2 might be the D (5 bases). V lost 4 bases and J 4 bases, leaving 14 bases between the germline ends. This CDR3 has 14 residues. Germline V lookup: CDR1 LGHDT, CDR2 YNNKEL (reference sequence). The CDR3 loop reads CASSLLGEEYEQYF. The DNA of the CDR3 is TGTGCCAGCAGCCTCCTCGGGGAAGAGTACGAGCAGTACTTC.

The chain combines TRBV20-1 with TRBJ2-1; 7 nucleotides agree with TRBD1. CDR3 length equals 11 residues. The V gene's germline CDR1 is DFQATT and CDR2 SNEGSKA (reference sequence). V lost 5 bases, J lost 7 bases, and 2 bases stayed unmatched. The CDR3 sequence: CSAPRGNEQFF. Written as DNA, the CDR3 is TGCAGTGCTCCCAGGGGGAATGAGCAGTTCTTC.

CDR3 residues: CASREAGRTDTQYF. In DNA, the CDR3 is TGTGCCAGCAGGGAAGCGGGGAGAACAGATACGCAGTATTTT. This chain links TRBV7-9 with TRBJ2-3; 7 bases are shared with TRBD2. This CDR3 has 14 residues. V was pared by 6 bases and J by 3 bases, with 6 bases of the junction left unmatched. The germline V gene encodes CDR1 SEHNR and CDR2 FQNEAQ (reference sequence). Complete variable domain (other parts from reference TRBV7-9 and TRBJ2-3): DTGVSQNPRHKITKRGQNVTFRCDPISEHNRLYWYRQTLGQGPEFLTYFQNEAQLEKSRLLSDRFSAERPKGSFSTLEIQRTEQGDSAMYLCASREAGRTDTQYFGPGTRLTVL.

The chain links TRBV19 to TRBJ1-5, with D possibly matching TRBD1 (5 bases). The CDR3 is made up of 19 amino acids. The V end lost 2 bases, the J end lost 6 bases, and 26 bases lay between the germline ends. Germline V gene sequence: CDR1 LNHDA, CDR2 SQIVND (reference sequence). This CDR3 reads CASSIIFGRDPGLIQPQHF. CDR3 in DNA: TGTGCCAGTAGTATAATTTTCGGGCGGGACCCGGGGCTTATTCAGCCCCAGCATTTT.

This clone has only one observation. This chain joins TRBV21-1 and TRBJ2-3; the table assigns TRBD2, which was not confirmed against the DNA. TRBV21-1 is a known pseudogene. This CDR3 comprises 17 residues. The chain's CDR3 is CASSGAASGSRTDTQYF. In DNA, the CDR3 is TGTGCCAGCAGCGGGGCGGCTAGCGGGAGTCGGACAGATACGCAGTATTTT.

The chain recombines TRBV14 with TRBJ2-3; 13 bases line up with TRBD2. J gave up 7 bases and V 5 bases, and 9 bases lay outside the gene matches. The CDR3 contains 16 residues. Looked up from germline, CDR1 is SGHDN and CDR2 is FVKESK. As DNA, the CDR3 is TGTGCCAGCAGCATTACTAGCGGGGGGGCCGCAAATACGCAGTATTTT. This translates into CASSITSGGAANTQYF. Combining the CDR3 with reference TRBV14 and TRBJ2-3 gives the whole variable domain EAGVTQFPSHSVIEKGQTVTLRCDPISGHDNLYWYRRVMGKEIKFLLHFVKESKQDESGMPNNRFLAERTGGTYSTLKVQPAELEDSGVYFCASSITSGGAANTQYFGPGTRLTVL.

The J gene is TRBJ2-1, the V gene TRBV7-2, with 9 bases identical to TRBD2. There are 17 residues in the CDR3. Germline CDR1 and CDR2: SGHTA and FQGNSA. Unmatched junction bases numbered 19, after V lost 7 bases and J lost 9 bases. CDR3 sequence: CASIPPWGGGGAREQFF. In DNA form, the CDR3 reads TGTGCCAGCATCCCCCCGTGGGGGGGCGGGGGGGCACGTGAGCAGTTCTTC.

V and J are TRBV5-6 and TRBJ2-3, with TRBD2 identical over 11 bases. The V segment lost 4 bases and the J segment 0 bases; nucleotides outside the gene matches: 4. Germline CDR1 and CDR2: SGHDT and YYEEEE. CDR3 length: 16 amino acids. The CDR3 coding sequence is TGTGCCAGCAGCGTCCGGACTAGCGGGAGCACAGATACGCAGTATTTT. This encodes CASSVRTSGSTDTQYF.

CDR3 sequence reads: CASSPQLTDTQYF. The CDR3 DNA follows: TGTGCCAGCAGCCCCCAACTCACAGATACGCAGTATTTT. The chain is built from TRBV6-5 and TRBJ2-3; D is uncertain. This CDR3 region has 13 residues. The V end was cut by 6 bases, the J end by 2 bases, with 9 bases between. CDR1 and CDR2 from the germline V gene are MNHEY and SVGAGI.

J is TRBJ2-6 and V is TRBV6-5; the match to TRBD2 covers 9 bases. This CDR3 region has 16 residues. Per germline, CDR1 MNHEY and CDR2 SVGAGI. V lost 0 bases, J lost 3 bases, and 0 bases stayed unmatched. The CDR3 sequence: CASSYSSGSGANVLTF. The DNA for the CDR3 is TGTGCCAGCAGTTACTCTAGCGGGAGTGGGGCCAACGTCCTGACTTTC.

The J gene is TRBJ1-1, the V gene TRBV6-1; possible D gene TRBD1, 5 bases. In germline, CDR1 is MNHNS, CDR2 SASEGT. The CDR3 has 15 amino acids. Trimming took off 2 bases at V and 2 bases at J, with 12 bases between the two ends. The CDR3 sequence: CASSELTVSNTEAFF. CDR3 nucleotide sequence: TGTGCCAGCAGTGAACTGACAGTGTCAAACACTGAAGCTTTCTTT.

CDR3 residues: CASSLDGLAGLNEQFF. The CDR3 nucleotides read TGTGCCAGCAGCTTAGATGGACTAGCGGGACTCAATGAGCAGTTCTTC. The chain employs TRBV11-2 and TRBJ2-1, with 12 bases that match TRBD2. The CDR3 length is 16 residues. CDR1 is SGHAT, CDR2 FQNNGV, per germline. J was trimmed by 6 bases and V by 0 bases; bases with no gene match: 3.

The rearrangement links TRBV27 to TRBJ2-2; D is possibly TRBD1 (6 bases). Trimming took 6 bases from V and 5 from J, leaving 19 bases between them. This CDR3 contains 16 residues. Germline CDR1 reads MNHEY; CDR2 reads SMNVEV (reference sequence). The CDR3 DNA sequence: TGTGCCAGCAGCAATGGTCAGGGGTGGGTGACCGGGGAGCTGTTTTTT. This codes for CASSNGQGWVTGELFF.

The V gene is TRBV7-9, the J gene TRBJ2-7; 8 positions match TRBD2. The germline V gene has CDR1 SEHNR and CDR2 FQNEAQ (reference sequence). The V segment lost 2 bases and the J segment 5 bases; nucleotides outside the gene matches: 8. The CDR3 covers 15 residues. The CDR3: CASSLLAGGFDEQYF. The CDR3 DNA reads TGTGCCAGCAGCTTACTGGCGGGGGGCTTCGACGAGCAGTACTTC.